Sequencing of this TCR beta chain was carried out in a study of T cells of healthy individuals. MiXCR was run by TCRdb on the 5' RACE reads, yielding one entry per CDR3 protein. The sample gives some 69,000 distinct CDR3 sequences, 15% to 20% of which show up once; 4% to 5% is in the top ten. From germline, CDR1 is ENHRY and CDR2 SYGVKD. The V end lost 10 bases, the J end lost 3 bases, and 15 bases lay between the germline ends. This CDR3 contains 13 residues. The sample holds many counts of this clonotype. This clonotype was sampled from a human donor in good health. The V gene is TRBV10-3, the J gene TRBJ1-2; D perhaps matches TRBD1 (6 bases). CDR3 region: CATSLRGYYGYTF. The CDR3 bases are TGTGCCACTAGTCTTAGGGGGTACTATGGCTACACCTTC.